These T cell receptor beta chains were read from a single sample in a study of T cell responses to AZD1222 COVID-19 vaccine. Assay used: immunoSEQ multiplex PCR; TCRdb lists only in-frame clones, some missing. This repertoire shows about 170,000 clones, roughly 85% found once; its top ten account for over 1%. Sample: peripheral blood, taken 28 days after the second AZD1222 dose. These receptors all come from an adult who received the AZD1222 COVID-19 vaccine. The CDR3 runs from the conserved cysteine through the conserved F or W. A D gene is named only where the DNA matches it firmly. For some rows the clone size is stated as once, few or many, or as a class when expanded; others skip it.

D	V	J	size	CDR3	DNA
NA	TRBV18	TRBJ1-6	once	CASSRSFPPGANSPLHF	TGTGCCAGCTCACGAAGCTTCCCTCCAGGGGCGAATTCACCCCTCCACTTT
NA	TRBV3-1/TRBV3-2	TRBJ2-2	NA	CASSQERLGSAGELFF	TGTGCCAGCAGCCAAGAAAGGCTAGGATCGGCCGGGGAGCTGTTTTTT
NA	TRBV10-3	TRBJ1-6	NA	CATEEAIGPLHF	TGTGCCACCGAGGAAGCCATTGGACCCCTCCACTTT
NA	TRBV11-2	TRBJ2-1	NA	CASSSYRGLGYNEQFF	TGTGCCAGCAGCTCATACCGGGGCCTGGGATACAATGAGCAGTTCTTC
NA	TRBV7-8	TRBJ2-4	NA	CASSAYRFGAKNIQYF	TGTGCCAGCAGCGCCTACAGGTTCGGGGCCAAAAACATTCAGTACTTC
NA	TRBV3-1/TRBV3-2	TRBJ2-5	NA	CASSQAETQYF	TGTGCCAGCAGCCAGGCAGAGACCCAGTACTTC
NA	TRBV6-5	TRBJ1-4	NA	CASSPGFANEKLFF	TGTGCCAGCAGCCCAGGGTTCGCTAATGAAAAACTGTTTTTT
NA	TRBV6-5	TRBJ1-2	NA	CASVRSRREGYTF	TGTGCCAGCGTTCGATCTAGGAGGGAGGGCTACACCTTC
NA	TRBV9	TRBJ2-1	NA	CASSDVVPPGQRNNEQFF	TGTGCCAGCAGCGACGTAGTGCCCCCAGGACAGAGAAACAATGAGCAGTTCTTC
NA	TRBV7-2	TRBJ2-1	NA	CASSAIAGFEHEQFF	TGTGCCAGCAGCGCCATCGCGGGGTTTGAGCATGAGCAGTTCTTC
TRBD1	TRBV9	TRBJ1-1	NA	CASSVGTGTTEAFF	TGTGCCAGCAGCGTCGGGACAGGGACCACTGAAGCTTTCTTT
NA	TRBV6-2/TRBV6-3	TRBJ1-2	NA	CASSYKGPYGYTF	TGTGCCAGCAGTTACAAGGGGCCCTATGGCTACACCTTC
TRBD1	TRBV5-6	TRBJ1-5	NA	CASSQRQGSAIYSNQPQHF	TGTGCCAGCAGCCAAAGACAGGGATCGGCGATATATAGCAATCAGCCCCAGCATTTT
TRBD2	TRBV2	TRBJ2-5	NA	CASSEEPWTSGAETQYF	TGTGCCAGCAGTGAAGAGCCTTGGACTAGCGGCGCCGAGACCCAGTACTTC
NA	TRBV27	TRBJ2-3	NA	CASRKTSTDTQYF	TGTGCCAGCAGAAAGACTAGCACAGATACGCAGTATTTT
TRBD1	TRBV7-8	TRBJ1-1	NA	CASSPRFRDRGKMNTEAFF	TGTGCCAGCAGCCCTAGGTTCCGCGACAGGGGAAAGATGAACACTGAAGCTTTCTTT
NA	TRBV7-7	TRBJ2-1	NA	CASSPDVSPYNEQFF	TGTGCCAGCAGCCCGGACGTTTCGCCCTACAATGAGCAGTTCTTC
NA	TRBV7-2	TRBJ2-7	NA	CASSSGQLISYEQYF	TGTGCCAGCAGCTCCGGACAGCTAATCTCCTACGAGCAGTACTTC
NA	TRBV4-1	TRBJ1-2	NA	CASSQESGHGYTF	TGCGCCAGCAGCCAAGAGAGCGGCCATGGCTACACCTTC
NA	TRBV5-4	TRBJ2-3	NA	CASSFSQNTDTQYF	TGTGCCAGCAGCTTTTCACAGAACACAGATACGCAGTATTTT
TRBD2	TRBV5-4	TRBJ2-5	NA	CASSPAGVETQYF	TGTGCCAGCAGCCCGGCGGGGGTAGAGACCCAGTACTTC
TRBD1	TRBV12-3/TRBV12-4	TRBJ2-7	NA	CASSRTGYEQYF	TGTGCCAGCAGCAGGACAGGTTACGAGCAGTACTTC
TRBD1	TRBV6-2/TRBV6-3	TRBJ1-4	NA	CASSPGTGVEKLFF	TGTGCCAGCAGCCCCGGGACAGGGGTTGAAAAACTGTTTTTT
NA	TRBV6-2/TRBV6-3	TRBJ1-5	NA	CASSYWQKDQPQHF	TGTGCCAGCAGTTACTGGCAGAAGGATCAGCCCCAGCATTTT
NA	TRBV6-5	TRBJ2-1	NA	CASSTIVENNEQFF	TGTGCCAGCAGCACCATCGTAGAAAACAATGAGCAGTTCTTC
NA	TRBV29-1	TRBJ1-1	NA	CSVVGGSGTEAFF	TGCAGCGTTGTCGGAGGAAGTGGCACTGAAGCTTTCTTT
NA	TRBV6-5	TRBJ1-1	NA	CASSSLSEPEAFF	TGTGCCAGCAGTTCTCTCTCGGAACCTGAAGCTTTCTTT
NA	TRBV27	TRBJ2-7	NA	CASSLVPSNEQYF	TGTGCCAGCAGTTTAGTCCCGAGTAACGAGCAGTACTTC
NA	TRBV20-1	TRBJ2-1	NA	CSARNNEQFF	TGCAGTGCTAGAAACAATGAGCAGTTCTTC
NA	TRBV5-1	TRBJ1-2	NA	CASSTAQGGHYGYTF	TGCGCCAGCAGCACGGCACAGGGAGGACACTATGGCTACACCTTC
NA	TRBV10-2	TRBJ1-3	few	CASSEPPGLTGNTIYF	TGCGCCAGCAGTGAACCCCCAGGGCTCACTGGAAACACCATATATTTT
NA	TRBV25-1	TRBJ2-2	once	CASSATRGSLRTTGELFF	TGTGCCAGCAGTGCCACCCGAGGGAGTCTCCGAACGACCGGGGAGCTGTTTTTT
NA	TRBV30	TRBJ1-1	NA	CAWSPGGRGRAFF	TGTGCCTGGAGTCCCGGGGGTCGGGGGCGAGCTTTCTTT